This T cell receptor (beta chain) stems from a study of control samples from healthy donors and cancer patients. Assay: immunoSEQ multiplex PCR; the TCRdb copy retains only in-frame clones and omits some. Altogether roughly 160,000 clones are present, roughly 94% being singletons, with the ten largest covering 14%. As regards this clone: Compared with germline, one end of the junction differs, possibly owing to a read error. The sample carries other DNA sequences with the same CDR3.

From germline, CDR1 is MNHEY and CDR2 SMNVEV (reference sequence). The CDR3 is 14 amino acids. The sequence came from a man aged 55 to 70 with colorectal cancer. The sequencing input was PBMCs. The V and J genes are TRBV27 and TRBJ1-4, with D uncertain. This chain's CDR3 is CASSLDWLSEKLFF. The CDR3 nucleotides read TGTGCCAGTAGTTTAGATTGGCTCAGCGAAAAACTGTTTTTT.